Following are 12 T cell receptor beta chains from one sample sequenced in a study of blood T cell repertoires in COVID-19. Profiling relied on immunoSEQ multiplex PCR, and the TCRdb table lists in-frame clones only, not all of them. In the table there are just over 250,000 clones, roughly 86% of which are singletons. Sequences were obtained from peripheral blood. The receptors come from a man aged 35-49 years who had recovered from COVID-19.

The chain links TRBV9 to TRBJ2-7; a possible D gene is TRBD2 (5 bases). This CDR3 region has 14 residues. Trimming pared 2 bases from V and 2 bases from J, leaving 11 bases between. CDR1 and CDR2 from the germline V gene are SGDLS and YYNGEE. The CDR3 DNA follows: TGTGCCAGCAGCGTTGGGAGCATTCCCTACGAGCAGTACTTC. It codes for CASSVGSIPYEQYF.

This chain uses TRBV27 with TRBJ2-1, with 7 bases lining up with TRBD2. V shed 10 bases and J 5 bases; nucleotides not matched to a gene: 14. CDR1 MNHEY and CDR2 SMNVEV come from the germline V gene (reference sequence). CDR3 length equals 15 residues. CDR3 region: CATTGEASGDNEQFF. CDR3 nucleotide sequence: TGTGCCACCACTGGGGAGGCTAGCGGAGACAATGAGCAGTTCTTC.

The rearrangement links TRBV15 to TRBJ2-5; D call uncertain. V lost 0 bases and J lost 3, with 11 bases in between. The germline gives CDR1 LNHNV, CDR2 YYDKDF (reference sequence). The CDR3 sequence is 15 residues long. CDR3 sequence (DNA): TGTGCCACCAGCAGAGATCCGAGTAAAGAAGAGACCCAGTACTTC. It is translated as CATSRDPSKEETQYF.

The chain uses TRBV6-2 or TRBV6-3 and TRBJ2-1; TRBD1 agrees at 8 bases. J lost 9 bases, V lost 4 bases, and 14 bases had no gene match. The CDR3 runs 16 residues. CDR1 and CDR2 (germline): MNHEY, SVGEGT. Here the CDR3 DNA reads TGTGCCAGCAGTTGGAGGCTAGGACAGGGTGGGGGTGAGCAGTTCTTC. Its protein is CASSWRLGQGGGEQFF.

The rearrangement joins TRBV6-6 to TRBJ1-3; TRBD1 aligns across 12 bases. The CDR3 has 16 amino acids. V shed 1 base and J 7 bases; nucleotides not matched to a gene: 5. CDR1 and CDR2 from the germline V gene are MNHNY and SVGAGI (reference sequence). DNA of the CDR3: TGTGCCAGCAGTTACTGGGGACAGGGGGCCGGGAACACCATATATTTT. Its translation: CASSYWGQGAGNTIYF.

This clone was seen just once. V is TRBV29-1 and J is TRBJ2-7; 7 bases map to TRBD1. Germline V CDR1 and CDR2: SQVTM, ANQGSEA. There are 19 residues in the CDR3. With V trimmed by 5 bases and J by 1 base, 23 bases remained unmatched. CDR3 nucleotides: TGCAGCGTTCGGTCTTGGAGGACAGGCTCTCATGGGGTATCCTACGAGCAGTACTTC. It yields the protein CSVRSWRTGSHGVSYEQYF.

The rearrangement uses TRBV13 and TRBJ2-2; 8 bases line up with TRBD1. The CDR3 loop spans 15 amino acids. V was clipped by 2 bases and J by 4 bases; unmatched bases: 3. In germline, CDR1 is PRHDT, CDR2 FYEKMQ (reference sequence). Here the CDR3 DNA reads TGTGCCAGCAGCTTATTTACAGGGGGCACCGGGGAGCTGTTTTTT. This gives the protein CASSLFTGGTGELFF. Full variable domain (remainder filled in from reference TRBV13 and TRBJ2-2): AAGVIQSPRHLIKEKRETATLKCYPIPRHDTVYWYQQGPGQDPQFLISFYEKMQSDKGSIPDRFSAQQFSDYHSELNMSSLELGDSALYFCASSLFTGGTGELFFGEGSRLTVL.

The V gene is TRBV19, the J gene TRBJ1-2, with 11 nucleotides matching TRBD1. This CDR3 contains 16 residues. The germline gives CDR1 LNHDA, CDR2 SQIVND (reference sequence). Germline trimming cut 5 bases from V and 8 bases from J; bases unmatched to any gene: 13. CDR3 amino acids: CASSPSADRGPRGYTF. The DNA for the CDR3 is TGTGCCAGTAGTCCTTCAGCGGACAGGGGGCCTCGGGGCTACACCTTC.

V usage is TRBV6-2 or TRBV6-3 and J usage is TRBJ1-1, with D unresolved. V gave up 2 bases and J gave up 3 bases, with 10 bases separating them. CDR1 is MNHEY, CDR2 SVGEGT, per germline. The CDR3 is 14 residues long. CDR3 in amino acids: CASSYGGLDTEAFF. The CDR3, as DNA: TGTGCCAGCAGTTACGGAGGACTGGACACTGAAGCTTTCTTT.

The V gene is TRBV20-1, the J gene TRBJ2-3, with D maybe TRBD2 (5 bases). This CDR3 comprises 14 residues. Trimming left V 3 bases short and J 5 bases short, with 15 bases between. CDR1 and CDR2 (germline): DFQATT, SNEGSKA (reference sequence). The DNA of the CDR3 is TGCAGTGCTAGTGTGAGGGCCGGAATAGATACGCAGTATTTT. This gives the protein CSASVRAGIDTQYF.

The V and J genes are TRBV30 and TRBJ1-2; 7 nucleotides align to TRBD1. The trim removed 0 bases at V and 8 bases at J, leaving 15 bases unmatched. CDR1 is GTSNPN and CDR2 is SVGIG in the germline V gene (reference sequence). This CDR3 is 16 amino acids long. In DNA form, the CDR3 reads TGTGCCTGGAGTGTACGTGCAGGGGGGTCAAAGGGAGGCTACACCTTC. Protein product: CAWSVRAGGSKGGYTF. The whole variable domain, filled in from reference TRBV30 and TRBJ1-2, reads SQTIHQWPATLVQPVGSPLSLECTVEGTSNPNLYWYRQAAGRGLQLLFYSVGIGQISSEVPQNLSASRPQDRQFILSSKKLLLSDSGFYLCAWSVRAGGSKGGYTFGSGTRLTVV.

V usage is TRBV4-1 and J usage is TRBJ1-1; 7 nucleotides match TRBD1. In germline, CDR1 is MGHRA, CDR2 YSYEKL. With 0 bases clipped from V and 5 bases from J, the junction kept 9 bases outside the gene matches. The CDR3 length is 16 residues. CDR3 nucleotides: TGCGCCAGCAGCCAAGACTTGGGACAGAAGGAGACTGAAGCTTTCTTT. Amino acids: CASSQDLGQKETEAFF.